Below, one T cell receptor (beta chain) is given with its context. Antigen: not known. The sample originates from a study of T cell responses to AZD1222 COVID-19 vaccine. This CDR3 has 13 amino acids. Trimming removed 0 bases at V and 7 bases at J, with 7 bases between. Germline values: CDR1 MNHNS, CDR2 SASEGT. Here immunoSEQ multiplex PCR was the method, and the copy in TCRdb shows in-frame clones only, minus some. The table includes about 140,000 clones, around 90% detected once. Study findings and constraints: Spike as a whole was targeted by vaccine-associated CD4 TCRs, dominant at 160-218 and 743-854.

The genes are TRBV6-1 and TRBJ1-5, with no clear D. This TCR was recovered from an adult who received the AZD1222 COVID-19 vaccine. The sample was peripheral blood, taken 28 days after the second AZD1222 dose. The CDR3 bases are TGTGCCAGCAGTGAAGCGAGACTGCAGCCCCAGCATTTT. The encoded protein is CASSEARLQPQHF.